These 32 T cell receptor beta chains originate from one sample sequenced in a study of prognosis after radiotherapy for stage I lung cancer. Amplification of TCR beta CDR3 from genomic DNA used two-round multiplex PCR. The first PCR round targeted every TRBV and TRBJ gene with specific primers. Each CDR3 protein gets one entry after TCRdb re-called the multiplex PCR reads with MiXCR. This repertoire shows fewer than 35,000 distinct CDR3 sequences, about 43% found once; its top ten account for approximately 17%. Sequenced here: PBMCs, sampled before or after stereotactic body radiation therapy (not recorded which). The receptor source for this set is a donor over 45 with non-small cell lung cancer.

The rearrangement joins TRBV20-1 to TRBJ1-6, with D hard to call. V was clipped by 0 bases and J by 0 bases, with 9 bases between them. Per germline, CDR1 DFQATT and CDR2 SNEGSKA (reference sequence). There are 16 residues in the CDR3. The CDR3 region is CSARDGESSYNSPLHF. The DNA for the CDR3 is TGCAGTGCTAGAGATGGGGAGAGCTCCTATAATTCACCCCTCCACTTT.

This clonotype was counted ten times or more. CDR3 sequence reads: CASSSPGNGNTIYF. CDR3 coding DNA: TGTGCCAGCAGTTCCCCCGGCAACGGAAACACCATATATTTT. This sequence joins TRBV6-5 and TRBJ1-3; D gene unclear. The ends were cut back, 4 bases at V and 4 bases at J, with 11 bases in the middle. Looked up from germline, CDR1 is MNHEY and CDR2 is SVGAGI. The CDR3 covers 14 residues.

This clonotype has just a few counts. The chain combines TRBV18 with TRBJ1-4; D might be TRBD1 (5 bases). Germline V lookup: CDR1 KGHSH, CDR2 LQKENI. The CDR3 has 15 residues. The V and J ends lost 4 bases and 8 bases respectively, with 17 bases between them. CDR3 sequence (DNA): TGTGCCAGCTCACTAAGTTCGGGGCTGCAGGAAAAACTGTTTTTT. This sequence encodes CASSLSSGLQEKLFF.

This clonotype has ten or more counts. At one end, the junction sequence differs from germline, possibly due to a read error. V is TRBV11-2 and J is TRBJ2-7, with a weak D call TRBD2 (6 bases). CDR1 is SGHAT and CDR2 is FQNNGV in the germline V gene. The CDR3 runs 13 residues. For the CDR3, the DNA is TGTGCCAGCAGCCCATTTGGCGGGGTCCCTCTCTTCTTC. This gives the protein CASSPFGGVPLFF.

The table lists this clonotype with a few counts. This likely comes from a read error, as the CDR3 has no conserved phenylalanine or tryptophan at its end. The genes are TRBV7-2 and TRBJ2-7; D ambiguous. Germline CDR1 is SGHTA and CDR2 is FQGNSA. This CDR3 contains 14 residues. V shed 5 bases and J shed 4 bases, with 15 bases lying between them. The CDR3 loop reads CASSGQAGPYEQYS. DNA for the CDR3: TGTGCCAGCAGCGGGCAGGCCGGCCCTTACGAGCAGTACTCC.

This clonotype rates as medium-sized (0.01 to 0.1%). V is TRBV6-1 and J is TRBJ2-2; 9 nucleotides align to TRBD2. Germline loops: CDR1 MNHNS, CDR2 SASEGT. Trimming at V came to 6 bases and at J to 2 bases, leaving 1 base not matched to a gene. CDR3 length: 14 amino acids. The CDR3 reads CASRTSGNTGELFF. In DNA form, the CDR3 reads TGTGCCAGCAGGACTAGCGGCAACACCGGGGAGCTGTTTTTT.

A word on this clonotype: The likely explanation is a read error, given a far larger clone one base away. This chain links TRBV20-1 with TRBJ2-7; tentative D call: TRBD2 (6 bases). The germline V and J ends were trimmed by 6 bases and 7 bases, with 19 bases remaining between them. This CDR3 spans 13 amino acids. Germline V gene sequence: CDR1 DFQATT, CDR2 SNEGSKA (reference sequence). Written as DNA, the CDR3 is TGCAGTGCCGGACGGGGGACCTACAATGAGCAGTACTTC. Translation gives CSAGRGTYNEQYF.

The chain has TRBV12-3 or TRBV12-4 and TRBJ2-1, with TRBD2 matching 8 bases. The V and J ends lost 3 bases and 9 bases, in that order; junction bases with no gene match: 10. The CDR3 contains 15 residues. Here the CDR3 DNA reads TGTGCCAGCAGTTTGGCTAGCGGGCCCACGGGTGAGCAGTTCTTC. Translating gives CASSLASGPTGEQFF.

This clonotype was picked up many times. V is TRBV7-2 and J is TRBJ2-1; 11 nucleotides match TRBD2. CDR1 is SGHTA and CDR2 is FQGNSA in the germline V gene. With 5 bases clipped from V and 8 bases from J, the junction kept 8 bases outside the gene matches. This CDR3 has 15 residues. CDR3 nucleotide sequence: TGTGCCAGCAGCATAACTAGCGGGAGTCTCTATGAGCAGTTCTTC. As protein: CASSITSGSLYEQFF.

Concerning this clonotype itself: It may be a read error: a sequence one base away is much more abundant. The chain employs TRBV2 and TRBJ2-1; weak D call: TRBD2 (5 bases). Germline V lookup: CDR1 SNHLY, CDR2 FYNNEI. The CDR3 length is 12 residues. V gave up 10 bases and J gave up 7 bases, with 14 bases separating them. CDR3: CAISAWRNEQFF. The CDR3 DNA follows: TGTGCCATCAGCGCCTGGAGGAATGAGCAGTTCTTC.

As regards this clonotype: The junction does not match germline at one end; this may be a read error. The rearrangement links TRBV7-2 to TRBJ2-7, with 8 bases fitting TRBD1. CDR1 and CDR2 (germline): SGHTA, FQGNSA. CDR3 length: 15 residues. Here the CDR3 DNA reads TGTGCCATCAGCGCGTGGAGGGCAGGGGGCCACGATCAGTACTTC. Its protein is CAISAWRAGGHDQYF.

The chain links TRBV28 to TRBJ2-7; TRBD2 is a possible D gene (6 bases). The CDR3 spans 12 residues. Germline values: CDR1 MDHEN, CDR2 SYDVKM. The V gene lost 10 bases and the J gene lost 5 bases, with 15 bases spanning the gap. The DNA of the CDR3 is TGTGCCACCCGGGACTTCTTCGACGAGCAGTACTTC. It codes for CATRDFFDEQYF.

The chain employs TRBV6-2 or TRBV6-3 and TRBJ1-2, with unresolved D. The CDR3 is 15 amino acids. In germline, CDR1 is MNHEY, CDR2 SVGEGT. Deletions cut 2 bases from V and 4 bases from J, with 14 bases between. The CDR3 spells CASSYEGNTPYGYTF. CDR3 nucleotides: TGTGCCAGCAGTTACGAAGGCAACACACCCTATGGCTACACCTTC.

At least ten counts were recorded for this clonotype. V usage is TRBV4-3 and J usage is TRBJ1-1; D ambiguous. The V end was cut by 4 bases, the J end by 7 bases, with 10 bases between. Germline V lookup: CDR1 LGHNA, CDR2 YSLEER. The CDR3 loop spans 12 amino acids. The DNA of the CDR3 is TGCGCCAGCAGCCGAGACCGTTTTGAAGCTTTCTTT. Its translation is CASSRDRFEAFF.

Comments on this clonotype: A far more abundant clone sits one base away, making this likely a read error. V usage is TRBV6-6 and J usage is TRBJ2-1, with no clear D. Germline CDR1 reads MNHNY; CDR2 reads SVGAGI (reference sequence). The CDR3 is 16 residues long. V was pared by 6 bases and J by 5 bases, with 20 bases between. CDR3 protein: CASRPKLCLGHNEQFF. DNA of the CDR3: TGTGCCAGCAGGCCAAAACTATGTTTAGGGCACAATGAGCAGTTCTTC.

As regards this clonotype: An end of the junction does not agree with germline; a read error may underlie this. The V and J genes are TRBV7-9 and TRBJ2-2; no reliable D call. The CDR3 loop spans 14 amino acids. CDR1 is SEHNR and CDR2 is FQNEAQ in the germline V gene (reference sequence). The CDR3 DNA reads TGTACCAGCAGCTTAGTCGATACCACCGGGGAGCTGTTTTTT. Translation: CTSSLVDTTGELFF. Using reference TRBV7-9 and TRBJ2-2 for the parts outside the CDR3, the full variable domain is DTGVSQNPRHKITKRGQNVTFRCDPISEHNRLYWYRQTLGQGPEFLTYFQNEAQLEKSRLLSDRFSAERPKGSFSTLEIQRTEQGDSAMYLCTSSLVDTTGELFFGEGSRLTVL.

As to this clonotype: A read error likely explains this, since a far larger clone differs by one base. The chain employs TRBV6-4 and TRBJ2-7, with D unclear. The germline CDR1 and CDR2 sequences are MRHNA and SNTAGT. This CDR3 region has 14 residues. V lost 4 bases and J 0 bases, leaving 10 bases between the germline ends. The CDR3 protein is CASSAEFTSYEQYF. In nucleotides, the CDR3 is TGTGCCAGCAGTGCGGAGTTTACCTCCTACGAGCAGTACTTC.

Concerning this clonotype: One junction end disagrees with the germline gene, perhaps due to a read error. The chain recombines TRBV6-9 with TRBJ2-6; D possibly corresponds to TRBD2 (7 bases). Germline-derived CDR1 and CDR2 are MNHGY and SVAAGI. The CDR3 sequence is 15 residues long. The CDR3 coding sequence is TGTGCCAGCGGTTCCCAGGGTGGGGGGGCCAACGTCCTCACTTTC. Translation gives CASGSQGGGANVLTF.

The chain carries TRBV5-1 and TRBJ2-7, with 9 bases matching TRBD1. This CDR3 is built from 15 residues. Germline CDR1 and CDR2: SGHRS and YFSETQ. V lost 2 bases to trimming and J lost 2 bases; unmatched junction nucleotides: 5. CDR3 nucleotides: TGCGCCAGCAGCTTAACAGGGGGCACCACCTACGAGCAGTACTTC. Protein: CASSLTGGTTYEQYF. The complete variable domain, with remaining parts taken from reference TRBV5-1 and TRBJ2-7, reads KAGVTQTPRYLIKTRGQQVTLSCSPISGHRSVSWYQQTPGQGLQFLFEYFSETQRNKGNFPGRFSGRQFSNSRSEMNVSTLELGDSALYLCASSLTGGTTYEQYFGPGTRLTVT.

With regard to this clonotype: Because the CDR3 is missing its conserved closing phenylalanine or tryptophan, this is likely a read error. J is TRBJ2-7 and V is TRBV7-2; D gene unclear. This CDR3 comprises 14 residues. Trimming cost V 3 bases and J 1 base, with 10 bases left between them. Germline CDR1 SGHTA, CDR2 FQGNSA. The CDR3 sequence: CASSFLTESYEQYS. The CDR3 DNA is TGTGCCAGCAGCTTTCTTACAGAATCCTACGAGCAGTACTCC.

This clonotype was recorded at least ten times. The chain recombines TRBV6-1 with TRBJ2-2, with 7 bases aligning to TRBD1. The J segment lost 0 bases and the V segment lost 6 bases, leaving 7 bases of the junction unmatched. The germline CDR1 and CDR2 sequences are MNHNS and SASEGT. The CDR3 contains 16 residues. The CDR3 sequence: CASSHRQGSNTGELFF. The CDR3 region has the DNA TGTGCCAGCAGCCACCGACAGGGTTCGAACACCGGGGAGCTGTTTTTT.

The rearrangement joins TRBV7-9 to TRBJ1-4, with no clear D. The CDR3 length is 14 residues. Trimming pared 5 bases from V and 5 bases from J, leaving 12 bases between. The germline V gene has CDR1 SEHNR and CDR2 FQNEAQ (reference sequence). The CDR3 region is CASSRSGTNEKLFF. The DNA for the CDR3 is TGTGCCAGCAGCCGCTCAGGAACGAATGAAAAACTGTTTTTT. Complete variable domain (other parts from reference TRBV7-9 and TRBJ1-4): DTGVSQNPRHKITKRGQNVTFRCDPISEHNRLYWYRQTLGQGPEFLTYFQNEAQLEKSRLLSDRFSAERPKGSFSTLEIQRTEQGDSAMYLCASSRSGTNEKLFFGSGTQLSVL.

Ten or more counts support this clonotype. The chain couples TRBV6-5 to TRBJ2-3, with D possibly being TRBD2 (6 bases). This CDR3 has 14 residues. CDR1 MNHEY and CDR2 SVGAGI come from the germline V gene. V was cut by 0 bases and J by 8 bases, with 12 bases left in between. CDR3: CASSYSIRGGTQYF. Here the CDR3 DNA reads TGTGCCAGCAGTTACTCGATTCGGGGAGGTACGCAGTATTTT.

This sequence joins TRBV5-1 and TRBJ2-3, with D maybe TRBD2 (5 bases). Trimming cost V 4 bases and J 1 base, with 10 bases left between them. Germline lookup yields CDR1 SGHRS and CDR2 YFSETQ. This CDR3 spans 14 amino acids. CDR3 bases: TGCGCCAGCAGCGCGACGGGGTGCACAGATACGCAGTATTTT. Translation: CASSATGCTDTQYF. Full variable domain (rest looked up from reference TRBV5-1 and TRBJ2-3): KAGVTQTPRYLIKTRGQQVTLSCSPISGHRSVSWYQQTPGQGLQFLFEYFSETQRNKGNFPGRFSGRQFSNSRSEMNVSTLELGDSALYLCASSATGCTDTQYFGPGTRLTVL.

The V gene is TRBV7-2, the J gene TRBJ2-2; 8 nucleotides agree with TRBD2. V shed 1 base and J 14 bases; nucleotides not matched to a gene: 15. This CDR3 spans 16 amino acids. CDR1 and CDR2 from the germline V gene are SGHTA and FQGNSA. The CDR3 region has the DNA TGTGCCAGCAGCTTAGTCAGCGGGAGCAACACCGGGTATCTGTTTTTT. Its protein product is CASSLVSGSNTGYLFF.

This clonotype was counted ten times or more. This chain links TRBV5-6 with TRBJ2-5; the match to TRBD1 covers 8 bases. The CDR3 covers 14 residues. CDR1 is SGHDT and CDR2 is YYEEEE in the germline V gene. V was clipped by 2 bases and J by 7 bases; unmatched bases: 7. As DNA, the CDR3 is TGTGCCAGCAGCTTAGGACAGGGCCGGGTGACCCAGTACTTC. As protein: CASSLGQGRVTQYF.

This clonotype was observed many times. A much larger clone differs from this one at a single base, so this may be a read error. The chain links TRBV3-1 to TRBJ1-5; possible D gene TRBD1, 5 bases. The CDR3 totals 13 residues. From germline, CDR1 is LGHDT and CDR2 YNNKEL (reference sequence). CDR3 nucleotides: TGTGCCGGCAGCCAGGGAATGAATCAGCCCCAGCATTTT. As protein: CAGSQGMNQPQHF.

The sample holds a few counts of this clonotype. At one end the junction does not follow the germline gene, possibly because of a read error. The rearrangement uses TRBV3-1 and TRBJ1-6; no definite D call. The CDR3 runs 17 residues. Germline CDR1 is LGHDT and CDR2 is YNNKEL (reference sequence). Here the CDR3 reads CASSHATGIASVSPFHF. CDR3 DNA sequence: TGTGCCAGCAGCCATGCCACCGGGATCGCCTCTGTTTCACCCTTCCACTTT.

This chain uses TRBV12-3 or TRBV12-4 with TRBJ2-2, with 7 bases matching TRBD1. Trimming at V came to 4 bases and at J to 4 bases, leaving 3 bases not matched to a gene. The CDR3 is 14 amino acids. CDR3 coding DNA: TGTGCCAGCAGTTCGGGACAGACCACCGGGGAGCTGTTTTTT. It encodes CASSSGQTTGELFF.

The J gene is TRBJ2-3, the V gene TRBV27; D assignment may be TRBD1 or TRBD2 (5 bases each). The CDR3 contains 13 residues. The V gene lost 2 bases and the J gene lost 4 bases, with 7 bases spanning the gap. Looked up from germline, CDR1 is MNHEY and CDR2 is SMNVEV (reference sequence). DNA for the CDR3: TGTGCCAGCAGTTTACGGGGCTCAGATACGCAGTATTTT. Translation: CASSLRGSDTQYF.

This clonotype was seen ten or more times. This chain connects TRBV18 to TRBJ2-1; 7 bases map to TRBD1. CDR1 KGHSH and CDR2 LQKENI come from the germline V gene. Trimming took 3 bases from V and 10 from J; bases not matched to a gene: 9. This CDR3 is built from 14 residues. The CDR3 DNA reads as TGTGCCAGCTCACCCCGGGACAGTCCAGGAGAGCAGTTCTTC. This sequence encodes CASSPRDSPGEQFF.

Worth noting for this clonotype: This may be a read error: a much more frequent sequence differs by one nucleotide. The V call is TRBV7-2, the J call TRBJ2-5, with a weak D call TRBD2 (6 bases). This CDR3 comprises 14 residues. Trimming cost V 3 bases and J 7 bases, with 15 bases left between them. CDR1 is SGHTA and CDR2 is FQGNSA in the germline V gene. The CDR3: CASSFPGSRTTQYF. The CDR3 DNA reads TGTGCCAGCAGCTTTCCCGGGAGTCGAACGACCCAGTACTTC.